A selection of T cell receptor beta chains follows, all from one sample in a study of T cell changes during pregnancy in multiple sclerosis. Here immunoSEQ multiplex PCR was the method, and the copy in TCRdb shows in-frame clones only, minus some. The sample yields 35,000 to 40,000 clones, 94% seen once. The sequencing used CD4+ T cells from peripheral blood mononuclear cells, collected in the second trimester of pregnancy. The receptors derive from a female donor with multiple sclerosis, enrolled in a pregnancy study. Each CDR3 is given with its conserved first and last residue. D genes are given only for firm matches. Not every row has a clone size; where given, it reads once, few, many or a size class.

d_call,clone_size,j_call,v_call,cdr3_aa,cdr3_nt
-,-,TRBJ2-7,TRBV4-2,CASSQRGGADYEQYF,TGTGCCAGCAGTCAAAGGGGGGGGGCGGACTACGAGCAGTACTTC
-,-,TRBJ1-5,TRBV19,CASSMGHGAQPQHF,TGTGCCAGTAGTATGGGACACGGGGCTCAGCCCCAGCATTTT
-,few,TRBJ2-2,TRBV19,CASSTDRNTGELFF,TGTGCCAGTAGCACGGACAGGAACACCGGGGAGCTGTTTTTT
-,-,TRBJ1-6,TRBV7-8,CASSSIRSSYNSPLHF,TGTGCCAGCAGCTCCATTCGGAGCTCCTATAATTCACCCCTCCACTTT
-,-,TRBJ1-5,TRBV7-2,CASSLGRGINQPQHF,TGTGCCAGCAGCTTAGGGCGGGGAATAAATCAGCCCCAGCATTTT
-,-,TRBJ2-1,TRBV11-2,CASSLDQGDEQFF,TGTGCCAGCAGCTTAGATCAAGGGGATGAGCAGTTCTTC
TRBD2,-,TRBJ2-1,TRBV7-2,CASSRTSGGPNEQFF,TGTGCCAGCAGCCGGACTAGCGGGGGGCCCAATGAGCAGTTCTTC
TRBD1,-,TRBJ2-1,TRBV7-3,CASSLSGGSYNEQFF,TGTGCCAGCAGCTTATCAGGGGGCTCATACAATGAGCAGTTCTTC
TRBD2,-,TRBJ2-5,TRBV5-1,CASSRVPGGAETQYF,TGCGCCAGCAGCCGGGTCCCGGGGGGGGCAGAGACCCAGTACTTC
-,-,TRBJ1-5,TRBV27,CASREVFRGQPQHF,TGTGCCAGCAGAGAGGTATTTCGGGGGCAGCCCCAGCATTTT
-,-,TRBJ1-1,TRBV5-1,CASSLTGRGTFEAFF,TGCGCCAGCAGCCTAACAGGGAGGGGAACCTTTGAAGCTTTCTTT
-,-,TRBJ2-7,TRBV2,CASSEGAYEQYF,TGTGCCAGCAGTGAAGGCGCTTACGAGCAGTACTTC
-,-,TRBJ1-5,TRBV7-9,CASSWGENGNQPQHF,TGTGCCAGCAGCTGGGGGGAGAACGGCAATCAGCCCCAGCATTTT
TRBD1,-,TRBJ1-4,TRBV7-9,CASSKTSGTGEKLFF,TGTGCCAGCAGCAAGACTTCCGGGACAGGAGAAAAACTGTTTTTT
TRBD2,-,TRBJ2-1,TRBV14,CASSGSGGLYNEQFF,TGTGCCAGCAGCGGAAGCGGGGGCCTCTACAATGAGCAGTTCTTC
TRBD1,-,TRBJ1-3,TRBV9,CASSSTGVGNTIYF,TGTGCCAGCAGCTCCACAGGGGTTGGAAACACCATATATTTT
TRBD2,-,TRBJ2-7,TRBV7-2,CASSLVRDYRYEQYF,TGTGCCAGCAGCTTGGTCCGGGACTACCGATACGAGCAGTACTTC
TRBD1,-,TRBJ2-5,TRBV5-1,CASSLTRQGWETQYF,TGCGCCAGCAGCTTGACCCGACAGGGGTGGGAGACCCAGTACTTC